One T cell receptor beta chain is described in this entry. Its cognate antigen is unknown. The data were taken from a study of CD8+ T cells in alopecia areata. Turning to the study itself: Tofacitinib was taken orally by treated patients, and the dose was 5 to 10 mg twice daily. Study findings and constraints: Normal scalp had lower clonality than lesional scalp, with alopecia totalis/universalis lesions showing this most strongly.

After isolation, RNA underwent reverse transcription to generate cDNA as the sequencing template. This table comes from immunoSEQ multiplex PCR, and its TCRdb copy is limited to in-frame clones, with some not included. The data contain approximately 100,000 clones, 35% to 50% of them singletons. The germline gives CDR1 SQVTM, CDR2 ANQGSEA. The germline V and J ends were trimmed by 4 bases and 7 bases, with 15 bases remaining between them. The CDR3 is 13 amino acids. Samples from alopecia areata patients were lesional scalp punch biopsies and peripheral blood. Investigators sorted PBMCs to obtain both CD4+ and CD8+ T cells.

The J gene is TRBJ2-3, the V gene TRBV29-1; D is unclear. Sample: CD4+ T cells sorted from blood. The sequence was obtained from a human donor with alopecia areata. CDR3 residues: CSVGLRARNTQYF. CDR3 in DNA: TGCAGCGTTGGCCTACGGGCTAGAAATACGCAGTATTTT.